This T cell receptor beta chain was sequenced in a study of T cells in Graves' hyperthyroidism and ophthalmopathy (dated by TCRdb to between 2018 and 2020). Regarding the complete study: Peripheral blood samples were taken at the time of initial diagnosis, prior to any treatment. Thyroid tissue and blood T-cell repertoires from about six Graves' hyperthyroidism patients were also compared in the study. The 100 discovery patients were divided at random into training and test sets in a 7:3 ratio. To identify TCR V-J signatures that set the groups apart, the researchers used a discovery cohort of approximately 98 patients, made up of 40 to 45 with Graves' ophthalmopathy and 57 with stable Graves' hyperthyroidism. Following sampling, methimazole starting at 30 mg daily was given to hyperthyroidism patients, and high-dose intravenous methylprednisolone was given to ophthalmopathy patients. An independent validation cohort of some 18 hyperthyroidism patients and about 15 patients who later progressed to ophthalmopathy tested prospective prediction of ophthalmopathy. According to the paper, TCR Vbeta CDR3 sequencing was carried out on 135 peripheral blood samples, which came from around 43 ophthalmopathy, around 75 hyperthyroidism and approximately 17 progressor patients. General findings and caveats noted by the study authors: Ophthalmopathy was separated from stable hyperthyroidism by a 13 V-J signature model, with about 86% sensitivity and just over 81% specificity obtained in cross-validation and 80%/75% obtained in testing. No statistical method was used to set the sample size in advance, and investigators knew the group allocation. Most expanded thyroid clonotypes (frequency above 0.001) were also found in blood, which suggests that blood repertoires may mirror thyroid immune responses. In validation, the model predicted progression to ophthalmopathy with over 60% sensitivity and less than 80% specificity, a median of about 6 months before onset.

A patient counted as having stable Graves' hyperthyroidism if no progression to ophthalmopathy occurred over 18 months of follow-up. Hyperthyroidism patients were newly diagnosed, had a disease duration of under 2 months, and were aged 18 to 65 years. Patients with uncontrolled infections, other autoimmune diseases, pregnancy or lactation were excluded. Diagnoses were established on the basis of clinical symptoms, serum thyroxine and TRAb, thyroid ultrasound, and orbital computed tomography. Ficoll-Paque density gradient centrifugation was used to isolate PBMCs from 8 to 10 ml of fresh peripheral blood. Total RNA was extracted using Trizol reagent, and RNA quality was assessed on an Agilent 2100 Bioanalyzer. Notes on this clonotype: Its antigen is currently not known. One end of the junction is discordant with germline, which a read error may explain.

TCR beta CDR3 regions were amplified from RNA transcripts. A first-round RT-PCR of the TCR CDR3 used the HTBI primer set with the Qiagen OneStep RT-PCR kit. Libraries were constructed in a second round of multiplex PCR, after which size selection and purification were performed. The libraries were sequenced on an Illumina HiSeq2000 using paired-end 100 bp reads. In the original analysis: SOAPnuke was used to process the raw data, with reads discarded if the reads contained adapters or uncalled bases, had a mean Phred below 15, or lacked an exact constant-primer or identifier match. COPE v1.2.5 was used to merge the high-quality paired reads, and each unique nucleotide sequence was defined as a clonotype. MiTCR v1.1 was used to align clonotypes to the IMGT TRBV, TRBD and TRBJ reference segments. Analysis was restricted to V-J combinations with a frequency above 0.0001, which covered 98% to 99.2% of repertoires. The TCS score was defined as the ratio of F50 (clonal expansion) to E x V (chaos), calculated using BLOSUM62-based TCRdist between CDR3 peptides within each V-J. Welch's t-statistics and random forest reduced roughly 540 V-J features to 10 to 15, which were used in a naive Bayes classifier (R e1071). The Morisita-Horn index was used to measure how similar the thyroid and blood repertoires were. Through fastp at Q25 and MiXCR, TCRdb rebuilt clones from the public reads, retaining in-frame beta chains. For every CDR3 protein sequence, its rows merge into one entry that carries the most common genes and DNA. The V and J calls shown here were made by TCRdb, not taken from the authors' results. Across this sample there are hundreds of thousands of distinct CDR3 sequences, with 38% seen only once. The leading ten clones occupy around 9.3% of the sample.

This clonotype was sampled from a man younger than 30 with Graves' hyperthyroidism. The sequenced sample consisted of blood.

This receptor carries the CDR3 CASSPGGLQGNYGYTF. In nucleotides, the sequence is TGCGCCAGCAGCCCCGGTGGTTTACAGGGTAACTATGGCTACACCTTC. The chain is assembled from TRBV7-2 and TRBJ1-2, with a weak D call of TRBD1 (6 bases match). CDR1 and CDR2 are drawn from the germline V gene: SGHTA, FQGNSA. Inclusive of the bounding cysteine and phenylalanine, the CDR3 is 16 residues long. The kept DNA is CDR3 alone, 48 bases in frame from the first base.